Below are 22 T cell receptor beta chains sequenced from a single sample in a study of T-cell memory formation after mild COVID-19. TCRdb reanalysed the 5' RACE reads using MiXCR and keeps one entry per CDR3 protein. The sample has under 550,000 distinct CDR3 sequences; roughly 17% are singletons. The sequencing input was PBMCs or a T cell subset sorted from them (not recorded which). All receptors derive from a man aged 18 to 30 who had mild COVID-19 (a few samples of this study predate the infection). Cell type and time point are not known.

This chain uses TRBV12-3 or TRBV12-4 with TRBJ1-5, with 9 bases identical to TRBD1. CDR3 length equals 14 residues. V shed 4 bases and J 8 bases; nucleotides not matched to a gene: 6. CDR3 in amino acids: CASSSRGQGKPQHF. The CDR3 region has the DNA TGTGCCAGCAGTTCCAGGGGACAGGGTAAGCCCCAGCATTTT.

Ten or more counts support this clonotype. The chain recombines TRBV15 with TRBJ1-1; 7 nucleotides agree with TRBD1. This CDR3 is built from 14 residues. Trimming cost V 5 bases and J 2 bases; bases outside gene matches: 5. Germline lookup yields CDR1 LNHNV and CDR2 YYDKDF (reference sequence). The CDR3 sequence is CATSGRQGNTEAFF. The CDR3 region has the DNA TGTGCCACCAGCGGCAGACAGGGAAACACTGAAGCTTTCTTT. Filled out from reference TRBV15 and TRBJ1-1, the complete variable domain reads DAMVIQNPRYQVTQFGKPVTLSCSQTLNHNVMYWYQQKSSQAPKLLFHYYDKDFNNEADTPDNFQSRRPNTSFCFLDIRSPGLGDTAMYLCATSGRQGNTEAFFGQGTRLTVV.

In its sample, this clonotype was seen a few times. V is TRBV12-3 or TRBV12-4 and J is TRBJ2-5, with D uncertain. The CDR3 contains 11 residues. Trimming took off 4 bases at V and 7 bases at J, with 7 bases between the two ends. CDR3 nucleotide sequence: TGTGCCAGCAGTTCCGAGTGGACCCAGTACTTC. Amino acids: CASSSEWTQYF.

The chain recombines TRBV7-8 with TRBJ2-3, with TRBD2 matching over 14 bases. With 5 bases clipped from V and 1 base from J, the junction kept 5 bases outside the gene matches. Germline V gene sequence: CDR1 SGHVS, CDR2 FQNEAQ. This CDR3 region has 17 residues. The CDR3 is CASSGGTSGGRTDTQYF. Written as DNA, the CDR3 is TGTGCCAGCAGCGGGGGGACTAGCGGGGGTCGCACAGATACGCAGTATTTT.

This clonotype was counted ten times or more. The CDR3 is CASSFGGNEQFF. CDR3 DNA sequence: TGTGCCAGCAGTTTTGGGGGCAATGAGCAGTTCTTC. V gene TRBV12-3 or TRBV12-4 combines with J gene TRBJ2-1, with D perhaps TRBD1 or TRBD2 (5 bases each). V dropped 3 bases and J dropped 6 bases, with 6 bases sitting between them. The CDR3 loop spans 12 amino acids.

This clonotype has a count of ten or more. The chain couples TRBV2 to TRBJ1-2; D unresolved. The germline V and J ends were trimmed by 5 bases and 4 bases, with 14 bases remaining between them. The germline V gene encodes CDR1 SNHLY and CDR2 FYNNEI. The CDR3 covers 14 residues. For the CDR3, the DNA is TGTGCCAGCAGTTACGAAATGGTCTTCTATGGCTACACCTTC. Encoded protein: CASSYEMVFYGYTF.

This clonotype has more than one count but fewer than ten. The chain carries TRBV9 and TRBJ2-2; 7 bases fit TRBD2. Per the germline V gene, CDR1 is SGDLS and CDR2 is YYNGEE. This CDR3 contains 17 residues. The V and J ends lost 3 bases and 4 bases, in that order; junction bases with no gene match: 12. CDR3 nucleotide sequence: TGTGCCAGCAGCGGCCGCGGGGGACTCGAACGCACCGGGGAGCTGTTTTTT. Protein: CASSGRGGLERTGELFF.

This sequence joins TRBV7-3 and TRBJ2-2; D possibly corresponds to TRBD2 (6 bases). Trimming removed 2 bases from V and 5 bases from J, with 15 bases in between. The CDR3 extends over 16 amino acids. Germline V gene lookup returns CDR1 SGHTA and CDR2 FQGTGA. CDR3 coding DNA: TGTGCCAGCAGCTTAGGTCCTAGCCGGGGGACCGGGGAGCTGTTTTTT. It yields the protein CASSLGPSRGTGELFF.

This clonotype was seen many times. The chain couples TRBV5-1 to TRBJ2-2, with D maybe TRBD1 (6 bases). Germline V lookup: CDR1 SGHRS, CDR2 YFSETQ. The CDR3 extends over 14 amino acids. Trimming shortened V by 0 bases and J by 4 bases, and 7 bases separated the two germline ends. CDR3 loop: CASSLDRATGELFF. The CDR3 bases are TGCGCCAGCAGCTTGGACAGGGCCACCGGGGAGCTGTTTTTT.

This clonotype was recorded a few times. This rearrangement joins TRBV13 to TRBJ1-2, with 7 bases fitting TRBD1. V was pared by 0 bases and J by 8 bases, with 9 bases of the junction left unmatched. This CDR3 has 15 residues. The germline CDR1 and CDR2 sequences are PRHDT and FYEKMQ (reference sequence). The CDR3 sequence: CASSLGRDRGGGYTF. Written as DNA, the CDR3 is TGTGCCAGCAGCTTAGGCCGGGACAGAGGAGGAGGCTACACCTTC.

The V gene is TRBV28, the J gene TRBJ1-6; weak D call: TRBD1 (5 bases). CDR1 and CDR2 from the germline V gene are MDHEN and SYDVKM. CDR3 size: 14 residues. V lost 3 bases to trimming and J lost 13 bases, with 16 bases between them. The CDR3 bases are TGTGCCAGCAGTTTTGGGGGGGGGAAGAGGCCCCTCCACTTT. It is translated as CASSFGGGKRPLHF.

V and J are TRBV6-2 or TRBV6-3 and TRBJ2-3; D might be TRBD2 (6 bases). In germline, CDR1 is MNHEY, CDR2 SVGEGT. The CDR3 sequence is 13 residues long. V shed 6 bases and J shed 5 bases, with 12 bases lying between them. DNA of the CDR3: TGTGCCAGCAGATTCAATAGCGGAGATACGCAGTATTTT. Residues: CASRFNSGDTQYF.

The J gene is TRBJ1-1, the V gene TRBV9; 10 positions match TRBD1. The CDR3 covers 15 residues. Germline-derived CDR1 and CDR2 are SGDLS and YYNGEE. The V gene end was trimmed by 0 bases and the J gene end by 5 bases; junction bases not matched to a gene: 4. The CDR3 DNA reads as TGTGCCAGCAGCGTAGGGACAGGGGGTCGGACTGAAGCTTTCTTT. This translates into CASSVGTGGRTEAFF. The whole variable domain, remainder taken from reference TRBV9 and TRBJ1-1, is DSGVTQTPKHLITATGQRVTLRCSPRSGDLSVYWYQQSLDQGLQFLIQYYNGEERAKGNILERFSAQQFPDLHSELNLSSLELGDSALYFCASSVGTGGRTEAFFGQGTRLTVV.

The J gene is TRBJ2-1, the V gene TRBV6-2 or TRBV6-3, with unresolved D. The CDR3 has 14 residues. With 6 bases removed from V and 8 bases from J, the gap between germline ends came to 17 bases. The germline gives CDR1 MNHEY, CDR2 SVGEGT. CDR3 in amino acids: CASSHIIKGDEQFF. As DNA, the CDR3 is TGTGCCAGCAGCCACATCATTAAGGGCGATGAGCAGTTCTTC.

The chain carries TRBV20-1 and TRBJ2-7; 7 nucleotides align to TRBD1. The V gene's germline CDR1 is DFQATT and CDR2 SNEGSKA (reference sequence). The V and J ends lost 3 bases and 3 bases, in that order; junction bases with no gene match: 2. CDR3 length: 12 amino acids. The CDR3 loop reads CSASSGGYEQYV. In nucleotides, the CDR3 is TGCAGTGCTAGTTCAGGGGGCTACGAGCAGTACGTC.

This chain links TRBV29-1 with TRBJ2-5, with D maybe TRBD1 (6 bases). V was trimmed by 4 bases and J by 0 bases, leaving 9 bases between them. The CDR3 consists of 13 residues. Germline-derived CDR1 and CDR2 are SQVTM and ANQGSEA. The CDR3 region has the DNA TGCAGCGTTGTGGGGGCTCACCAAGAGACCCAGTACTTC. This codes for CSVVGAHQETQYF. The full variable domain, its missing parts supplied by reference TRBV29-1 and TRBJ2-5, is SAVISQKPSRDICQRGTSLTIQCQVDSQVTMMFWYRQQPGQSLTLIATANQGSEATYESGFVIDKFPISRPNLTFSTLTVSNMSPEDSSIYLCSVVGAHQETQYFGPGTRLLVL.

The rearrangement uses TRBV7-8 and TRBJ2-3; D not certain. Germline V gives CDR1 SGHVS, CDR2 FQNEAQ. Trimming took 5 bases from V and 2 from J, leaving 14 bases between them. This CDR3 has 15 residues. The CDR3 DNA reads as TGTGCCAGCAGCCTCCCGGGTTCGGTCACAGATACGCAGTATTTT. Encoded protein: CASSLPGSVTDTQYF.

The gene calls are TRBV4-1 and TRBJ2-7, with 8 bases that match TRBD1. J lost 3 bases, V lost 0 bases, and 1 base had no gene match. CDR3 length: 14 residues. Per the germline V gene, CDR1 is MGHRA and CDR2 is YSYEKL. The CDR3 reads CASSQDDRGYEQYV. The CDR3 bases are TGCGCCAGCAGCCAAGATGACAGGGGCTACGAGCAGTACGTC.

The chain's CDR3 is CASTWSEMGYTF. CDR3 coding DNA: TGTGCCAGCACCTGGTCGGAGATGGGCTACACCTTC. The genes are TRBV2 and TRBJ1-2, with D hard to call. The germline V gene encodes CDR1 SNHLY and CDR2 FYNNEI. V was clipped by 7 bases and J by 8 bases, with 14 bases between them. The CDR3 totals 12 residues.

The table lists this clonotype with a few counts. The rearrangement uses TRBV9 and TRBJ2-1; D is undetermined. The length of the CDR3 is 12 residues. V lost 2 bases and J lost 5, with 5 bases in between. Germline V gives CDR1 SGDLS, CDR2 YYNGEE. The CDR3 protein is CASSVTNNEQFF. The CDR3, as DNA: TGTGCCAGCAGCGTGACAAACAATGAGCAGTTCTTC.

This chain connects TRBV4-3 to TRBJ2-7, with D possibly TRBD1 on 5 matching bases. Trimming stripped 6 bases from V and 6 bases from J, with 15 bases between. The CDR3 is 13 amino acids. The germline V gene has CDR1 LGHNA and CDR2 YSLEER. The CDR3 loop is CASSRTREAEQYV. As DNA, the CDR3 is TGCGCCAGCAGTCGGACAAGGGAAGCCGAGCAGTACGTC.

The chain uses TRBV6-2 or TRBV6-3 and TRBJ2-5; 7 positions agree with TRBD1. Germline values: CDR1 MNHEY, CDR2 SVGEGT. Losses at the gene ends were 6 bases for V and 3 bases for J; bases not matched to a gene: 7. The CDR3 is 14 residues long. The CDR3 sequence is CASSEWGTEETQYF. The CDR3, as DNA: TGTGCCAGCAGCGAGTGGGGGACAGAAGAGACCCAGTACTTC.